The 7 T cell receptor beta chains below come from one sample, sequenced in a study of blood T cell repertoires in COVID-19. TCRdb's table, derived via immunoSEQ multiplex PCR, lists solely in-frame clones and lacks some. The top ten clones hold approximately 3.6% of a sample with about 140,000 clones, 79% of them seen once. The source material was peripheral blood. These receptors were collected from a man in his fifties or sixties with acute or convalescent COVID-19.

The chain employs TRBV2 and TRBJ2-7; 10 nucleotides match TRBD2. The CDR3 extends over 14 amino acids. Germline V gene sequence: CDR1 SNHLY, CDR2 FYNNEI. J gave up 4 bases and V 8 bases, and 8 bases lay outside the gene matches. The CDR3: CASGPSGRIYEQYF. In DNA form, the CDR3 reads TGTGCCAGCGGTCCTAGCGGGAGAATATACGAGCAGTACTTC.

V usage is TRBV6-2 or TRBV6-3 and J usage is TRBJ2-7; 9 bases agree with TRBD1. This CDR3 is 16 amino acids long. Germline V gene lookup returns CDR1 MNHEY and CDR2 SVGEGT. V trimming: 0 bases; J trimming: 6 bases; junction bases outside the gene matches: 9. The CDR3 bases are TGTGCCAGCAGTTACTCGGCGGGACAGGGAATCGGCGAGCAGTACTTC. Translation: CASSYSAGQGIGEQYF.

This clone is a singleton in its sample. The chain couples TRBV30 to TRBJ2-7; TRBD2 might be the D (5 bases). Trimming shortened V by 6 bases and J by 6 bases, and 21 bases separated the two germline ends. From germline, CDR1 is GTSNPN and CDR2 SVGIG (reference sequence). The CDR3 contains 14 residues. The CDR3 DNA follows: TGTGCCTGCCAAACAGAGGGATTTCTGTCCGAGCAGTACTTC. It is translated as CACQTEGFLSEQYF.

The CDR3: CASSYGAGLAGVGSFF. The DNA of the CDR3 is TGTGCCAGCAGCTACGGGGCGGGACTAGCGGGAGTTGGGTCGTTCTTC. This chain links TRBV7-9 with TRBJ2-1, with 14 bases lining up with TRBD2. In germline, CDR1 is SEHNR, CDR2 FQNEAQ (reference sequence). The CDR3 spans 16 residues. With 4 bases clipped from V and 15 bases from J, the junction kept 14 bases outside the gene matches.

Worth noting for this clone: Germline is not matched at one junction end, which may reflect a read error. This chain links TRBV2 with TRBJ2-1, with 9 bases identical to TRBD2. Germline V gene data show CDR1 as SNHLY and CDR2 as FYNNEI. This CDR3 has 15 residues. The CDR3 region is CASRTGTSSHNEQFF. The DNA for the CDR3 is TGTGCCAGCAGAACCGGGACTAGCTCCCACAATGAGCAGTTCTTC. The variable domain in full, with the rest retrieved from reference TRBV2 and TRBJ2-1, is EPEVTQTPSHQVTQMGQEVILRCVPISNHLYFYWYRQILGQKVEFLVSFYNNEISEKSEIFDDQFSVERPDGSNFTLKIRSTKLEDSAMYFCASRTGTSSHNEQFFGPGTRLTVL.

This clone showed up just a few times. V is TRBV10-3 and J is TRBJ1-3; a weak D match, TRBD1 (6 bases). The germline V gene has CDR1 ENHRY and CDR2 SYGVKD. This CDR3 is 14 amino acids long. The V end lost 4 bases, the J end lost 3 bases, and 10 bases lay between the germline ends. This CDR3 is CAISAGGGGNTIYF. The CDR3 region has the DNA TGTGCCATCAGTGCTGGGGGCGGTGGAAACACCATATATTTT.

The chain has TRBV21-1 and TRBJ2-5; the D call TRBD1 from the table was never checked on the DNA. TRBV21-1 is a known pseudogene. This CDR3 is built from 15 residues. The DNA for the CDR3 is TGTGCCAGCAGCAACATTACAGGGGGCGACGAGACCCAGTACTTC. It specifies CASSNITGGDETQYF.